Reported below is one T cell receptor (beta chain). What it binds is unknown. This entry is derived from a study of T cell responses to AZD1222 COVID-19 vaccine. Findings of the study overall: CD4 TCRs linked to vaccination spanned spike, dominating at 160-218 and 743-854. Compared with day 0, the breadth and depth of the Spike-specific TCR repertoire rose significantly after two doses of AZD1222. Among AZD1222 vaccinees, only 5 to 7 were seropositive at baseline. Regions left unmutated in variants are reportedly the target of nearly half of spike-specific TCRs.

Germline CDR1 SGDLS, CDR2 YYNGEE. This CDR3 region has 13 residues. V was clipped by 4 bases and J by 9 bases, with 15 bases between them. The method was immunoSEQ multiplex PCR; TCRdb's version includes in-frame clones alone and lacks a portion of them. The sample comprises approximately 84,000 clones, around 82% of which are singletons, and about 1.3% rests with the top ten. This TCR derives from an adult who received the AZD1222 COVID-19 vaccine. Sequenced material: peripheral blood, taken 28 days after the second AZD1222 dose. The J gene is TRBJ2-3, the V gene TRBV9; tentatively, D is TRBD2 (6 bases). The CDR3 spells CASSPGGEETQYF. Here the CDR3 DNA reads TGTGCCAGCAGCCCCGGGGGAGAGGAAACGCAGTATTTT.